A single sample gave rise to the 12 T cell receptor beta chains below, sequenced in a study of T cells after yellow fever vaccination. TCRdb recomputed calls from the 5' RACE reads with MiXCR, one row per CDR3 protein. The sample has around 53,000 distinct CDR3 sequences, 6.5% to 8% seen once. The sequencing used CD8+ T cells not binding an NS4B(214-222) dextramer, sorted from PBMCs, collected more than 40 days after the first yellow fever vaccination. The source is a man between 18 and 29 years old who received the YFV17D yellow fever vaccine.

This chain links TRBV4-1 with TRBJ2-7; the D call may be TRBD1 or TRBD2 (5 bases each). CDR3 length equals 13 residues. CDR1 and CDR2 (germline): MGHRA, YSYEKL. Trimming cost V 1 base and J 6 bases, with 10 bases left between them. The CDR3 here is CASSQAVGGEQYV. The CDR3 DNA sequence: TGCGCCAGCAGCCAAGCGGTTGGGGGCGAGCAGTACGTC.

This clonotype was seen only a few times. The chain carries TRBV4-1 and TRBJ1-2; possibly TRBD1 for D (6 bases). The V gene's germline CDR1 is MGHRA and CDR2 YSYEKL. Trimming took off 0 bases at V and 5 bases at J, with 16 bases between the two ends. This CDR3 contains 16 residues. The CDR3 reads CASSQDWQGIWYGYTF. DNA for the CDR3: TGCGCCAGCAGCCAAGATTGGCAGGGGATTTGGTATGGCTACACCTTC.

This clonotype has more than one count but fewer than ten. The chain combines TRBV20-1 with TRBJ1-6, with D uncertain. CDR1 is DFQATT and CDR2 is SNEGSKA in the germline V gene (reference sequence). The V gene lost 3 bases and the J gene lost 8 bases, with 14 bases spanning the gap. This CDR3 has 14 amino acids. The CDR3 reads CSASEVEDYSPLHF. Here the CDR3 DNA reads TGCAGTGCTAGCGAAGTTGAAGATTATTCACCCCTCCACTTT.

V is TRBV4-3 and J is TRBJ2-7; D might be TRBD2 (6 bases). The V gene's germline CDR1 is LGHNA and CDR2 YSLEER. V was cut by 4 bases and J by 3 bases, with 13 bases left in between. This CDR3 comprises 14 residues. Written as DNA, the CDR3 is TGCGCCAGCAGCCCGAGTCACGGGGGCTACGAGCAGTACTTC. Protein sequence: CASSPSHGGYEQYF.

This clonotype came up a few times. Here the CDR3 DNA reads TGTGCCAGCAGCTTCCCCGGGACAGTCTACGAGCAGTACGTC. Its protein product is CASSFPGTVYEQYV. V gene TRBV5-5 combines with J gene TRBJ2-7; TRBD1 aligns across 7 bases. CDR1 is SGHKS, CDR2 YYEKEE, per germline (reference sequence). J gave up 3 bases and V 2 bases, and 5 bases lay outside the gene matches. The CDR3 contains 14 residues.

Ten or more counts support this clonotype. The chain is built from TRBV28 and TRBJ2-1, with 10 bases lining up with TRBD1. This CDR3 is built from 16 residues. After removal of 5 bases from V and 4 bases from J, the junction contained 8 bases not matched to a gene. Germline values: CDR1 MDHEN, CDR2 SYDVKM. The chain's CDR3 is CASSPAGTGAYNEQFF. In DNA, the CDR3 is TGTGCCAGCAGTCCGGCCGGGACAGGGGCGTACAATGAGCAGTTCTTC.

The sample holds many counts of this clonotype. The rearrangement uses TRBV20-1 and TRBJ2-3; 12 bases are a match to TRBD2. The CDR3 has 16 amino acids. Germline V gene lookup returns CDR1 DFQATT and CDR2 SNEGSKA (reference sequence). V shed 2 bases, J shed 6 bases, and the junction held 9 bases outside the gene matches. The CDR3 region has the DNA TGCAGTGCTAGAAGCCCGCTAGCGGGGGGGCCGGATACGCAGTATTTT. It is translated as CSARSPLAGGPDTQYF.

This clonotype was found many times. The chain links TRBV10-3 to TRBJ2-5; 10 bases match TRBD2. Trimming at V came to 7 bases and at J to 11 bases, leaving 10 bases not matched to a gene. The CDR3 is 13 residues long. Per germline, CDR1 ENHRY and CDR2 SYGVKD. CDR3 bases: TGTGCCATCAAGGGGCTAGCGGGGGACCCACAGTACTTC. This translates into CAIKGLAGDPQYF.

In the case of this clonotype: This may be a read error: a much more frequent sequence differs by one nucleotide. This chain's CDR3 is CASSQSLDLYNEQFF. The CDR3 DNA reads TGCGCCAGCAGCCAATCCCTAGACCTATACAATGAGCAGTTCTTC. The genes are TRBV4-3 and TRBJ2-1; D unresolved. Germline V gene lookup returns CDR1 LGHNA and CDR2 YSLEER. This CDR3 has 15 amino acids. The V gene lost 2 bases and the J gene lost 4 bases, with 12 bases spanning the gap.

The chain carries TRBV4-2 and TRBJ2-1; D call uncertain. V gave up 10 bases and J gave up 3 bases, with 16 bases separating them. The CDR3 sequence is 14 residues long. Germline values: CDR1 LGHNA, CDR2 YNFKEQ. The CDR3 bases are TGTGCCATGAGCCCCGGGCGACGCTACAATGAGCAGTTCTTC. Encoded protein: CAMSPGRRYNEQFF.

This clonotype has ten or more counts. The rearrangement links TRBV20-1 to TRBJ2-1, with a possible D match to TRBD1 (6 bases). The V end was cut by 5 bases, the J end by 0 bases, with 11 bases between. The germline V gene has CDR1 DFQATT and CDR2 SNEGSKA (reference sequence). The CDR3 contains 14 residues. This CDR3 reads CSAQDSSSYNEQFF. CDR3 sequence (DNA): TGCAGTGCTCAGGACAGCAGCTCCTACAATGAGCAGTTCTTC.

The chain employs TRBV5-1 and TRBJ2-5; 7 nucleotides align to TRBD2. The CDR3 sequence is 14 residues long. Germline CDR1 reads SGHRS; CDR2 reads YFSETQ. The V and J ends lost 4 bases and 5 bases, in that order; junction bases with no gene match: 8. The CDR3 DNA reads TGCGCCAGCAGCCCAGAGACTAGCTGGGAGACCCAGTACTTC. Amino acids: CASSPETSWETQYF.